Listed here is a single T cell receptor beta chain. The germline V gene encodes CDR1 MNHEY and CDR2 SMNVEV (reference sequence). The CDR3 runs 14 residues. Trimming cost V 2 bases and J 6 bases, with 13 bases left between them. Clinical history as reported by participants underpinned cohort assignment. How the authors handled the data: From reference gene primer amplification, estimates of nucleated cell counts were derived. The method was immunoSEQ multiplex PCR; TCRdb's version includes in-frame clones alone and lacks a portion of them. V and J calls and clone size are copied from that table; D and trimming were computed from the DNA. There are around 200,000 clones in the sample; around 83% occur only once, and roughly 6% lies in the top ten. The sample is drawn from a study of blood T cell repertoires in COVID-19.

The sequence was collected from a man aged 35 to 55 who had recovered from COVID-19. This chain joins TRBV27 and TRBJ1-2; TRBD1 is a possible D gene (6 bases). Sequenced material: PBMCs or T cells enriched from blood (not recorded which). The CDR3 sequence: CASSLGQGNDGYTF. The CDR3, as DNA: TGTGCCAGCAGTTTAGGGCAGGGGAACGATGGCTACACCTTC.